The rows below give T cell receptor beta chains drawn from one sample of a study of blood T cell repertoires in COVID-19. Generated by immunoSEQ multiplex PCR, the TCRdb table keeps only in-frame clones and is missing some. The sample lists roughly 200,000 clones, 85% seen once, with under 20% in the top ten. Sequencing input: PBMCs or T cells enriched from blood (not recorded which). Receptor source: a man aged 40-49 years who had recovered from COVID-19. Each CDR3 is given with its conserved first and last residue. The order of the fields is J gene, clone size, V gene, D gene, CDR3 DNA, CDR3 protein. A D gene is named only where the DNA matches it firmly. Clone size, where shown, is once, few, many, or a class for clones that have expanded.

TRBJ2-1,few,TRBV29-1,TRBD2,TGCAGCGGTAAACGGGAGGGCCGTCGGTTCTTC,CSGKREGRRFF
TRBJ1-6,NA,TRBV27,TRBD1,TGTGCCAGCAGTTTGTTAGGGACAGGGGTTCCCTCCTATAATTCACCCCTCCACTTT,CASSLLGTGVPSYNSPLHF
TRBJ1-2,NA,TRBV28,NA,TGTGCCAGCAGTCCGACCCCCGGGCAAGGGGACTATGGCTACACCTTC,CASSPTPGQGDYGYTF
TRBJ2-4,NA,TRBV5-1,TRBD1,TGCGCCAGCAGCCCCCCCGGGACAGGTCTGGCCAAAAACATTCAGTACTTC,CASSPPGTGLAKNIQYF
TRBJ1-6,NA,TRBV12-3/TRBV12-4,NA,TGTGCCAGCAGTTCCCAGATTAATTCACCCCTCCACTTT,CASSSQINSPLHF
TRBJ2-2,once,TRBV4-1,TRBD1,TGCGCCAGCAGCCAGTTAAGACCCGGGACAGGGGTAACCGGGGAGCTGTTTTTT,CASSQLRPGTGVTGELFF
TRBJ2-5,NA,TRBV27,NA,TGTGCCAGCAGTTTTCAGGGGACCCAGTACTTC,CASSFQGTQYF
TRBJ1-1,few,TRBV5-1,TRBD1,TGCGCCAGCAGCTTGGGGACAGGGACTGAAGCTTTCTTT,CASSLGTGTEAFF
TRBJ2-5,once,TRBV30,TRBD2,TGTGCCTGGAGTGTATTAGGAAGCGGCGGGAGGGCCCGGGAGACCCAGTACTTC,CAWSVLGSGGRARETQYF
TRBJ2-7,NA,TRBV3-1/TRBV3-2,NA,TGTGCCAGCAGCCCACAGGACCCCAGCGAGCAGTACTTC,CASSPQDPSEQYF
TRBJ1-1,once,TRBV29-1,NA,TGCAGCGTTGTAGGCAGGATGAACACTGAAGCTTTCTTT,CSVVGRMNTEAFF
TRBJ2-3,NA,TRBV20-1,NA,TGCAGTGCTAGTCGACAGCGAAGCACAGATACGCAGTATTTT,CSASRQRSTDTQYF
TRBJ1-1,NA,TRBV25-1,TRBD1,TGTGCCAGCAGTCTGGGGGACAGGTGGAACACTGAAGCTTTCTTT,CASSLGDRWNTEAFF
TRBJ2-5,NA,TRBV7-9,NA,TGTGCCAGCAGCCGGGACTTACGGGAAGAGACCCAGTACTTC,CASSRDLREETQYF
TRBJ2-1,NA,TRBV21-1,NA,TGTGCCAGCACCGCTAAATCACTAGCGGGGTCCTACAATGAGCAGTTCTTC,CASTAKSLAGSYNEQFF
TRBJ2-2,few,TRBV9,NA,TGTGCCAGCAGTTCTAAACCCGGGGAGCTGTTTTTT,CASSSKPGELFF
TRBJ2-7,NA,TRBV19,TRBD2,TGTGCCAGCGGGATTAGCGGGAGGTCTTACGAGCAGTACTTC,CASGISGRSYEQYF
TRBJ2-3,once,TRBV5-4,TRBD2,TGTGCCAGCAGCCCCGGGCTAGCGGGAGTGGATACGCAGTATTTT,CASSPGLAGVDTQYF
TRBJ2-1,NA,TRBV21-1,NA,TGTGCCAGCAGCTTGAAGAGTGCGTACAATGAGCAGTTCTTC,CASSLKSAYNEQFF
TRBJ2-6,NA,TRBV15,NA,TGTGCCACCAGCAGAGATATAAATCACTTTTCTGGGGCCAACGTCCTGACTTTC,CATSRDINHFSGANVLTF
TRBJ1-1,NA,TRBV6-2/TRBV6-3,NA,TGTGCCAGCAGTTTATCAATTAGGAACACTGAAGCTTTCTTT,CASSLSIRNTEAFF
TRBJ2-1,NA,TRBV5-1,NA,TGCGCCAGCAGCCCGGATGGACACGTATACAATGAGCAGTTCTTC,CASSPDGHVYNEQFF
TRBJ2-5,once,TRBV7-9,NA,TGTGCCAGCAGCTCGGAAGAGACCCAGTACTTC,CASSSEETQYF
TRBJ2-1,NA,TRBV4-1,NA,TGCGCCAGCAGCCGCGGACGGGAAGCTTACAATGAGCAGTTCTTC,CASSRGREAYNEQFF
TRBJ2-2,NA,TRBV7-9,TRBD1,TGTGCCAGCAGTAAAACCGGGACAGGGACCGGGGAGCTGTTTTTT,CASSKTGTGTGELFF
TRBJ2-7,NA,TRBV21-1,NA,TGTGCCAGCAGCATGGACAGGGACTACGAGCAGTACTTC,CASSMDRDYEQYF
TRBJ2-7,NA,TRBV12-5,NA,TGTGCTAGTGGTTTTACAGGGTCAAAGACCTCCTACGAGCAGTACTTC,CASGFTGSKTSYEQYF
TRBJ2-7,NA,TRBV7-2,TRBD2,TGTGCCAGCAGCCGGGGACTAGCGGGGGACGAGCAGTACTTC,CASSRGLAGDEQYF
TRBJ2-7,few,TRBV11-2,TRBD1,TGTGCCAGCAGCCTGGGACAGGGGACGTACGAGCAGTACTTC,CASSLGQGTYEQYF
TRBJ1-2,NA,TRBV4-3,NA,TGCGCCAGCAGCCAAGATCGGGCAGGCCGGGGAGGCTACACCTTC,CASSQDRAGRGGYTF
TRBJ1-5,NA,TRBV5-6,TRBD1,TGTGCCAGCAGCGGGACAGGTCTGCCCCAGCATTTT,CASSGTGLPQHF
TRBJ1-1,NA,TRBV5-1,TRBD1,TGCGCCAGCAGCTTGGACACCTCAGGGGGCACTGAAGCTTTCTTT,CASSLDTSGGTEAFF
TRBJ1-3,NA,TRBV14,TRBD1,TGTGCCAGCAGCCGGACAGGGGCTGGAAACACCATATATTTT,CASSRTGAGNTIYF
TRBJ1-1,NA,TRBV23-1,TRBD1,TGCGCCAGCAGTCAAACCCCCGGGACAGGGCCTCCCGAAGCTTTCTTT,CASSQTPGTGPPEAFF
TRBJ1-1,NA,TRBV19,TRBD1,TGTGCCAGTAGTGGTGGGACAGGGGGATCTATGAACACTGAAGCTTTCTTT,CASSGGTGGSMNTEAFF
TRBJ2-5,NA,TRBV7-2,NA,TGTGCCAGCAGCTTGGGGGGAATGGAGACCCAGTACTTC,CASSLGGMETQYF
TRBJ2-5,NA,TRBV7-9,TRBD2,TGTGCCAGCAGCGATGGGGGACTAGCGGTACAAGAGACCCAGTACTTC,CASSDGGLAVQETQYF
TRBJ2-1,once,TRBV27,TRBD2,TGTGCCAGCAGTCCCGCCCCTAGCGGGGGGCATGAGCAGTTCTTC,CASSPAPSGGHEQFF
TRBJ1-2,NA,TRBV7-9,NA,TGTGCCAGCAGCTTACAGGGAATAACTCTTAGTGGCTACACCTTC,CASSLQGITLSGYTF
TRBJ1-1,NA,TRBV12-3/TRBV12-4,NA,TGTGCCAGCAGTCAGGGAGGGAAGACTGAAGCTTTCTTT,CASSQGGKTEAFF
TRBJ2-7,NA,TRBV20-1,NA,TGCAGTGCTAGTAGGAGGCAAGACTCCTACGAGCAGTACTTC,CSASRRQDSYEQYF
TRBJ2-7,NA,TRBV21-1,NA,TGTGCCAGCGCTAGCGGGAGTGCCTCCTACGAGCAGTACTTC,CASASGSASYEQYF
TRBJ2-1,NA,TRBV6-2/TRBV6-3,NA,TGTGCCAGCAGTTACGGACTGAGGAATGAGCAGTTCTTC,CASSYGLRNEQFF
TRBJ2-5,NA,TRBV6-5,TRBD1,TGTGCCAGCAGGAAGGGACAGGGAGAGACCCAGTACTTC,CASRKGQGETQYF
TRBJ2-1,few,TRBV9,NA,TGTGCCAGCAGCGTTCACCTAGCGAACGATGAGCAGTTCTTC,CASSVHLANDEQFF
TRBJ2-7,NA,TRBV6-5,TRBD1,TGTGCCAGCAGTAAACAGGGGGCTGTCCTATACGAGCAGTACTTC,CASSKQGAVLYEQYF
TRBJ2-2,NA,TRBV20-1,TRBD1,TGCAGTGCTAGAGTAGGGGGCGTGCTGTTTTTT,CSARVGGVLFF